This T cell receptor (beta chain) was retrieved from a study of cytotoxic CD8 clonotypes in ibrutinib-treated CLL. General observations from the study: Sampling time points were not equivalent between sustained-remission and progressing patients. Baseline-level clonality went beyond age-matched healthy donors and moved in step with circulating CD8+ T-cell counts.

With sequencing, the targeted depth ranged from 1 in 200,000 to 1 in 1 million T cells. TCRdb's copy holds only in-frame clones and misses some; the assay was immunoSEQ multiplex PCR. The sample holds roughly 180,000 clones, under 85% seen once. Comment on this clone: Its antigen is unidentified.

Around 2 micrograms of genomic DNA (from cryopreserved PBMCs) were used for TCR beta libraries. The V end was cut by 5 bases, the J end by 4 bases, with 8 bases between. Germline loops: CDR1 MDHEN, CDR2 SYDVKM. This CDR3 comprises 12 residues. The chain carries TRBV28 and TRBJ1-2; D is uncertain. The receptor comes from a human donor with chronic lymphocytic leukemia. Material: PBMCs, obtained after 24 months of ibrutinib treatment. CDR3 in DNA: TGTGCCAGCAGTCCCGGGCCCTATGGCTACACCTTC. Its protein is CASSPGPYGYTF.